This TCR beta chain was identified in a study of blood T cell repertoires in COVID-19. Study as a whole: Specimens from acute and convalescent COVID-19 originated in the United States, Italy and Spain. PBMCs, B-cell-depleted T cells, or T cells were the source of the cDNA or gDNA that made up the material.

In germline, CDR1 is SEHNR, CDR2 FQNEAQ (reference sequence). V lost 4 bases and J lost 8; bases outside the gene matches: 7. The CDR3 has 14 amino acids. Profiled with immunoSEQ multiplex PCR; TCRdb holds only in-frame clones, not every one. The data contain about 140,000 clones, approximately 90% of them seen just once; the ten biggest clones take up approximately 2.4%. Sequencing was carried out using peripheral blood. The clonotype was recovered from a human donor with COVID-19, enrolled during active disease. The donor label of this sample is uncertain. This rearrangement joins TRBV7-9 to TRBJ2-1, with TRBD2 identical over 8 bases. The CDR3 coding sequence is TGTGCCAGCAGCTCGGGACTAGTCGGGGATGAGCAGTTCTTC. Its protein product is CASSSGLVGDEQFF.